Below, 24 T cell receptor beta chains from the same sample are listed, as sequenced in a study of control samples from healthy donors and cancer patients. The method was immunoSEQ multiplex PCR; TCRdb's version includes in-frame clones alone and lacks a portion of them. The table lists 130,000 to 150,000 clones, around 94% of them singletons. The sequencing input was PBMCs. Receptor source: a man between 60 and 70 years old with colorectal cancer.

The gene calls are TRBV27 and TRBJ1-1; 11 bases fit TRBD1. CDR3 length: 13 residues. CDR1 is MNHEY and CDR2 is SMNVEV in the germline V gene (reference sequence). V dropped 6 bases and J dropped 6; count of bases not matched to a gene: 3. The CDR3 region is CASRLGQGAEAFF. CDR3 sequence (DNA): TGTGCCAGCAGATTGGGACAGGGGGCTGAAGCTTTCTTT.

The CDR3, as DNA: TGTGCCAGCAGTCTCAACCTAAGTGGGGTGTCGGGCTATGGCTACACCTTC. As protein: CASSLNLSGVSGYGYTF. The chain uses TRBV2 and TRBJ1-2; D unclear. Trimming stripped 5 bases from V and 4 bases from J, with 23 bases between. Germline CDR1 and CDR2: SNHLY and FYNNEI. This CDR3 region has 17 residues.

As to this clone: Other DNA sequences in the same sample also yield this CDR3. The chain is built from TRBV5-1 and TRBJ1-1; D gene ambiguous. This CDR3 region has 13 residues. The germline gives CDR1 SGHRS, CDR2 YFSETQ. Trimming pared 0 bases from V and 0 bases from J, leaving 3 bases between. CDR3 coding DNA: TGCGCCAGCAGCTTGGCCTTGAACACTGAAGCTTTCTTT. It encodes CASSLALNTEAFF.

The chain has TRBV3-1 (or the pseudogene TRBV3-2) and TRBJ2-4, with D maybe TRBD2 (5 bases). Germline assignment: CDR1 LGHDT and CDR2 YNNKEL (reference sequence). Between the trimmed V and J ends, which lost 3 bases and 1 base, there was a span of 7 bases. The length of the CDR3 is 14 residues. Here the CDR3 DNA reads TGTGCCAGCAGCCAGGGCGGGGCCAAAAACATTCAGTACTTC. This sequence encodes CASSQGGAKNIQYF.

The V gene is TRBV7-2, the J gene TRBJ1-2; 7 bases are shared with TRBD1. V lost 6 bases and J lost 4; bases outside the gene matches: 2. This CDR3 region has 12 residues. Germline V gene lookup returns CDR1 SGHTA and CDR2 FQGNSA. The CDR3, as DNA: TGTGCCAGCAGTACAGGGGCCTATGGCTACACCTTC. Translation: CASSTGAYGYTF.

V gene TRBV6-1 combines with J gene TRBJ1-1; no definite D call. Germline V gene data show CDR1 as MNHNS and CDR2 as SASEGT. V dropped 1 base and J dropped 1 base, with 4 bases sitting between them. The CDR3 covers 13 residues. The CDR3 bases are TGTGCCAGCAGTGAAGTGGGGAACACTGAAGCTTTCTTT. Its translation is CASSEVGNTEAFF.

V and J are TRBV5-4 and TRBJ1-5; D is perhaps TRBD1 (6 bases). V shed 2 bases and J shed 0 bases, with 12 bases lying between them. Germline V lookup: CDR1 SGHNT, CDR2 YYREEE (reference sequence). This CDR3 has 16 amino acids. The CDR3 is CASSFGGADSNQPQHF. DNA for the CDR3: TGTGCCAGCAGCTTTGGGGGCGCGGATAGCAATCAGCCCCAGCATTTT.

This chain links TRBV28 with TRBJ2-5, with 9 bases aligning to TRBD1. With 4 bases clipped from V and 7 bases from J, the junction kept 10 bases outside the gene matches. The CDR3 extends over 15 amino acids. Germline lookup yields CDR1 MDHEN and CDR2 SYDVKM. The CDR3 loop reads CASSSSQGAGGTQYF. The CDR3 nucleotides are TGTGCCAGCAGTTCATCACAGGGGGCCGGGGGGACCCAGTACTTC.

This clone was seen more than once but under ten times. This chain links TRBV5-6 with TRBJ1-2; D is undetermined. V lost 5 bases and J lost 2, with 13 bases in between. The CDR3 is made up of 14 amino acids. Germline CDR1 and CDR2: SGHDT and YYEEEE. CDR3 loop: CASRVPGENYGYTF. The CDR3 DNA follows: TGTGCCAGCAGGGTTCCTGGAGAAAACTATGGCTACACCTTC.

The chain links TRBV7-2 to TRBJ2-7; a weak D match, TRBD2 (5 bases). The V gene lost 4 bases and the J gene lost 2 bases, with 18 bases spanning the gap. Per germline, CDR1 SGHTA and CDR2 FQGNSA. The CDR3 has 16 residues. The chain's CDR3 is CASSSVGAGITYEQYF. The CDR3, as DNA: TGTGCCAGCAGCTCCGTGGGTGCCGGGATCACCTACGAGCAGTACTTC.

CDR3 coding DNA: TGTGCCAGCAGTGTAGCGTTCTATGGCTACACCTTC. It specifies CASSVAFYGYTF. This rearrangement joins TRBV2 to TRBJ1-2; the D is unclear. Germline CDR1 reads SNHLY; CDR2 reads FYNNEI. Trimming stripped 4 bases from V and 4 bases from J, with 7 bases between. This CDR3 spans 12 amino acids.

This chain uses TRBV5-1 with TRBJ1-3, with D perhaps TRBD1 (6 bases). The V and J ends lost 2 bases and 3 bases respectively, with 15 bases between them. The CDR3 has 16 residues. CDR1 and CDR2 (germline): SGHRS, YFSETQ. In nucleotides, the CDR3 is TGCGCCAGCAGCTTAAATCCAGGGGAGGTTGGAAACACCATATATTTT. It yields the protein CASSLNPGEVGNTIYF. Based on the CDR3 plus reference TRBV5-1 and TRBJ1-3, the full variable domain is KAGVTQTPRYLIKTRGQQVTLSCSPISGHRSVSWYQQTPGQGLQFLFEYFSETQRNKGNFPGRFSGRQFSNSRSEMNVSTLELGDSALYLCASSLNPGEVGNTIYFGEGSWLTVV.

This clone is a singleton in its sample. The chain links TRBV27 to TRBJ2-7, with TRBD1 identical over 9 bases. With V trimmed by 0 bases and J by 4 bases, 7 bases remained unmatched. The CDR3 runs to 16 residues. Germline lookup yields CDR1 MNHEY and CDR2 SMNVEV (reference sequence). CDR3 loop: CASSLSPGQGVYEQYF. DNA of the CDR3: TGTGCCAGCAGTTTATCTCCGGGACAGGGAGTTTACGAGCAGTACTTC.

The chain carries TRBV5-1 and TRBJ2-2; D gene ambiguous. V was shortened by 1 base and J by 6 bases, with 13 bases between the two germline ends. Germline CDR1 reads SGHRS; CDR2 reads YFSETQ. There are 15 residues in the CDR3. Here the CDR3 reads CASSLQLPGAGELFF. CDR3 sequence (DNA): TGCGCCAGCAGCTTGCAGCTACCTGGCGCCGGGGAGCTGTTTTTT. The entire variable domain, with the rest obtained from reference TRBV5-1 and TRBJ2-2, is as follows: KAGVTQTPRYLIKTRGQQVTLSCSPISGHRSVSWYQQTPGQGLQFLFEYFSETQRNKGNFPGRFSGRQFSNSRSEMNVSTLELGDSALYLCASSLQLPGAGELFFGEGSRLTVL.

The chain carries TRBV29-1 and TRBJ2-5; 8 bases map to TRBD1. CDR1 SQVTM and CDR2 ANQGSEA come from the germline V gene. This CDR3 has 23 amino acids. Trimming cost V 6 bases and J 3 bases; bases outside gene matches: 36. CDR3 DNA: TGCAGCGTCATTCCGCGGTGGGGGCAGGGGGCTTCGGGGCTGAATCCGAGGAAAGAGACCCAGTACTTC. This gives the protein CSVIPRWGQGASGLNPRKETQYF.

The chain carries TRBV6-1 and TRBJ1-2; no clear D. The CDR3 covers 18 residues. Looked up from germline, CDR1 is MNHNS and CDR2 is SASEGT. V shed 1 base and J shed 1 base, with 19 bases lying between them. CDR3 DNA: TGTGCCAGCAGTGAAGGAGGATCTGCAGTTAACGATAACTATGGCTACACCTTC. Its translation is CASSEGGSAVNDNYGYTF.

This chain joins TRBV7-7 and TRBJ2-5; D ambiguous. CDR1 is SSHAT and CDR2 is FNYEAQ in the germline V gene (reference sequence). The CDR3 contains 15 residues. V was trimmed by 0 bases and J by 4 bases, leaving 12 bases between them. The CDR3 is CASSLALGNPETQYF. The CDR3 bases are TGTGCCAGCAGCTTAGCGTTGGGCAATCCAGAGACCCAGTACTTC.

The chain combines TRBV7-9 with TRBJ1-1, with a weak D call TRBD1 (6 bases). The V gene lost 3 bases and the J gene lost 3 bases, with 14 bases spanning the gap. Germline V gene sequence: CDR1 SEHNR, CDR2 FQNEAQ (reference sequence). The CDR3 has 15 amino acids. The CDR3 DNA reads TGTGCCAGCAGCTTCCTAGGGGGAGGGGACACTGAAGCTTTCTTT. This codes for CASSFLGGGDTEAFF.

The chain couples TRBV7-5 to TRBJ1-1; TRBD1 is taken as the D call from the table, unchecked against the DNA. TRBV7-5 is noted as a pseudogene. CDR3 size: 13 residues. CDR3 sequence reads: CARRQARDNEAFF. In nucleotides, the CDR3 is TGTGCCAGAAGACAAGCCCGGGACAACGAAGCTTTCTTT.

The chain is built from TRBV7-6 and TRBJ1-2; 7 nucleotides line up with TRBD1. In germline, CDR1 is SGHVS, CDR2 FNYEAQ. Trimming removed 6 bases from V and 10 bases from J; junction bases left unmatched: 5. The CDR3 runs to 11 residues. CDR3 residues: CASSSQGDYTF. The CDR3 bases are TGTGCCAGCAGTTCCCAGGGGGACTACACCTTC.

V gene TRBV3-1 (or the pseudogene TRBV3-2) combines with J gene TRBJ1-2; TRBD1 aligns across 12 bases. Trimming at V came to 1 base and at J to 7 bases, leaving 7 bases not matched to a gene. The length of the CDR3 is 16 residues. Germline V gene lookup returns CDR1 LGHDT and CDR2 YNNKEL (reference sequence). CDR3 protein: CASSQGRGQGASGYTF. As DNA, the CDR3 is TGTGCCAGCAGCCAAGGAAGGGGACAGGGGGCGAGTGGCTACACCTTC.

The genes are TRBV4-3 and TRBJ2-3, with D possibly matching TRBD1 (5 bases). Trimming removed 0 bases from V and 6 bases from J, with 16 bases in between. This CDR3 spans 16 amino acids. Germline V CDR1 and CDR2: LGHNA, YSLEER. The CDR3 nucleotides read TGCGCCAGCAGCCAAGATGGGGCGCAGGGCCGGGATACGCAGTATTTT. Translating gives CASSQDGAQGRDTQYF.

The chain joins TRBV5-4 to TRBJ2-3; TRBD1 or TRBD2 may be the D gene (6 bases each). V gave up 0 bases and J gave up 5 bases, with 10 bases separating them. The CDR3 covers 14 residues. The germline V gene has CDR1 SGHNT and CDR2 YYREEE (reference sequence). This CDR3 is CASSLGGAGDTQYF. The CDR3 nucleotides are TGTGCCAGCAGCTTGGGGGGGGCCGGAGATACGCAGTATTTT. The whole variable domain, remainder taken from reference TRBV5-4 and TRBJ2-3, is ETGVTQSPTHLIKTRGQQVTLRCSSQSGHNTVSWYQQALGQGPQFIFQYYREEENGRGNFPPRFSGLQFPNYSSELNVNALELDDSALYLCASSLGGAGDTQYFGPGTRLTVL.

V is TRBV21-1 and J is TRBJ2-1; the D call in the table, TRBD1, was not verified against the DNA. TRBV21-1 has pseudogene status. The CDR3 spans 13 residues. The DNA for the CDR3 is TGTGCCAGCAGCGCACAGGGCTACAATGAGCAGTTCTTC. Its translation: CASSAQGYNEQFF.